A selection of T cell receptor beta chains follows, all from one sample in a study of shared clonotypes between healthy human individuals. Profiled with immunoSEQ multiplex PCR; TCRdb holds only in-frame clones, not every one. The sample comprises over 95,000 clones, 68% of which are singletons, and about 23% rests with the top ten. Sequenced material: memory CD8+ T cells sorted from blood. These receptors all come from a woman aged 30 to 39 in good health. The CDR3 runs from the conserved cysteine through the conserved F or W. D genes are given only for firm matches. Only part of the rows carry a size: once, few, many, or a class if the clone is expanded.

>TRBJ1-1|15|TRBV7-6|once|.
TGTGCCAGCAGTCCAAGATGGCACTTGAACACTGAAGCTTTCTTT
CASSPRWHLNTEAFF
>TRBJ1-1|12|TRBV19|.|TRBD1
TGTGCCAGTCGGACAGGGATGACTGAAGCTTTCTTT
CASRTGMTEAFF
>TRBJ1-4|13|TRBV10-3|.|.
TGTGCCACCAGGGCTCCAACTAATGACAAACTGTTTTTT
CATRAPTNDKLFF
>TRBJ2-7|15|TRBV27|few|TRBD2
TGTGCCAGCAGCAGTGGACTAGCGGGGTCCTACGAGCAGTACTTC
CASSSGLAGSYEQYF
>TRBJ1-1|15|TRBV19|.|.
TGTGCCAGTAGTATGGGTCGAGTCGCGAACACTGAAGCTTTCTTT
CASSMGRVANTEAFF
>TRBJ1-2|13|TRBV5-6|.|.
TGTGCCAGCAGCTTTTCGGACAGCTATGGCTACACCTTC
CASSFSDSYGYTF
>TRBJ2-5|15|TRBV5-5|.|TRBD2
TGTGCCAGCAGCTTCCAGGCGGGAGGGGCGGAGACCCAGTACTTC
CASSFQAGGAETQYF
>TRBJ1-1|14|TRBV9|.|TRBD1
TGTGCCAGCAGCGTTTTTCCACAGGGGACTGAAGCTTTCTTT
CASSVFPQGTEAFF
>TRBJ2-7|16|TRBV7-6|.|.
TGTGCCAGCAGCTTAGGGGGGGAGCGGGTTTTATACGAGCAGTACTTC
CASSLGGERVLYEQYF
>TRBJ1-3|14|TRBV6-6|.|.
TGTGCCAGCAGTTACCTCGTCTCTGGAAACACCATATATTTT
CASSYLVSGNTIYF
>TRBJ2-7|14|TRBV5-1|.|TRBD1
TGCGCCAGCAGCCTTAGGACAGGTGACTACGAGCAGTACTTC
CASSLRTGDYEQYF
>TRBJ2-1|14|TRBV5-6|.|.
TGTGCCAGCAGCTTGGGGCCCCACGTGGATGAGCAGTTCTTC
CASSLGPHVDEQFF
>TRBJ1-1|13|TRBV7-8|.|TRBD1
TGTGCCAGCAGCATTCAGGGGGGGACTGAAGCTTTCTTT
CASSIQGGTEAFF
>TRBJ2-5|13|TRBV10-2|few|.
TGCGCCAGCAGTGGGCAGGTACAAGAGACCCAGTACTTC
CASSGQVQETQYF
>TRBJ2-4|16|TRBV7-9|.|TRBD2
TGTGCCAGCAGCTTAAGGACTAGCGGGAGGGGGCACATTCAGTACTTC
CASSLRTSGRGHIQYF
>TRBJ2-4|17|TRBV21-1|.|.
TGTGCCAGCAGCAAAGGGGATCACAGTCTAGCCAAAAACATTCAGTACTTC
CASSKGDHSLAKNIQYF
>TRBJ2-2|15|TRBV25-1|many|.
TGTGCCAGCGGGTACCTCGGACCGTACACCGGGGAGCTGTTTTTT
CASGYLGPYTGELFF
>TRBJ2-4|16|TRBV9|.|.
TGTGCCAGCAGCGTAGATCAGCGCGGAGCCAAAAACATTCAGTACTTC
CASSVDQRGAKNIQYF
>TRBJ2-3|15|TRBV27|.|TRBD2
TGTGCCAGCAGTTTACGAGCGGGACGCACAGATACGCAGTATTTT
CASSLRAGRTDTQYF
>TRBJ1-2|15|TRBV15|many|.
TGTGCCACCAGCAGAGATCGAACCCGGACCCTTGGCTACACCTTC
CATSRDRTRTLGYTF
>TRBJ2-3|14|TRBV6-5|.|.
TGTGCCAGCAGTCACGGGCCAGCGGGAGATACGCAGTATTTT
CASSHGPAGDTQYF
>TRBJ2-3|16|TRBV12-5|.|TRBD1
TGTGCTAGTGGTCCCCACACGGGACAGGGTGCAGATACGCAGTATTTT
CASGPHTGQGADTQYF
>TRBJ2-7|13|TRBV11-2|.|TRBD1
TGTGCCAGCAGGGGACAGGCTACCTACGAGCAGTACTTC
CASRGQATYEQYF
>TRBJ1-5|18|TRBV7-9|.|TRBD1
TGTGCCAGCAGCCCCTCCCGGCCGGGACAGGGGCACGTTCAGCCCCAGCATTTT
CASSPSRPGQGHVQPQHF
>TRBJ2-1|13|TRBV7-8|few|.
TGTGCCAGCAGCCTCATGTGGCGATCAGAGCAGTTCTTC
CASSLMWRSEQFF
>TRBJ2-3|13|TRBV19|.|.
TGTGCCAGTAGTGCGCTGTTAGGATTGGAGCAGTATTTT
CASSALLGLEQYF
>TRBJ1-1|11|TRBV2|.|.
TGTGCCAGCCCTCGCGCAGGGTGGGCTTTCTTT
CASPRAGWAFF
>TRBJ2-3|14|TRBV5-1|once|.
TGCGCCAGCAGCTTGGATCTCAGCACAGATACGCAGTATTTT
CASSLDLSTDTQYF
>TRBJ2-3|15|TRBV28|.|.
TGTGCCAGCACCCCTCAGGGGATGGGCAAAAATACGCAGTATTTT
CASTPQGMGKNTQYF
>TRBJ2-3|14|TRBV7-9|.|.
TGTGCCAGCGGCGTGGCAGGGGCCACAGATACGCAGTATTTT
CASGVAGATDTQYF
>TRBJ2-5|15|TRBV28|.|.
TGTGCCAGCAGTTTATGGGGCCAGGTTGGAGAGACCCAGTACTTC
CASSLWGQVGETQYF
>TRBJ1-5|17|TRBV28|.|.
TGTGCCAGCAGTGAAACCGGGACACCCAATAGCAATCAGCCCCAGCATTTT
CASSETGTPNSNQPQHF
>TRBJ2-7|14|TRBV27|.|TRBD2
TGTGCCAGCAGCCCTAATAGCGGGACTGGCGAGCAGTACTTC
CASSPNSGTGEQYF
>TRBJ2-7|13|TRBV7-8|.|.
TGTGCCAGCAGGGCGGATTCCCTCTACGAGCAGTACTTC
CASRADSLYEQYF
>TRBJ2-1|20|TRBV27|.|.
TGTGCCAGCAGGATAGAGGGGCTAGCGGCGTTCAGGGGCGATTACAATGAGCAGTTCTTC
CASRIEGLAAFRGDYNEQFF
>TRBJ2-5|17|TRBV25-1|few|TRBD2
TGTGCCAGCAGTGATACCGGGGCGGGAGGGAAACAAGAGACCCAGTACTTC
CASSDTGAGGKQETQYF
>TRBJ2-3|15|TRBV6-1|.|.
TGTGCCAGCAGTGAACGTGCAGGGGGGGCAGATACGCAGTATTTT
CASSERAGGADTQYF
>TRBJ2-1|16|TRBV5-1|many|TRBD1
TGCGCCAGCAGCTTGGGCGGGACAGGGGGCTACAATGAGCAGTTCTTC
CASSLGGTGGYNEQFF
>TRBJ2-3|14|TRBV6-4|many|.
TGTGCCAGCAGTGAAACAGCGGAGCCAGATACGCAGTATTTT
CASSETAEPDTQYF
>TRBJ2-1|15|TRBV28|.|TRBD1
TGTGCCAGCAGTTCTGGGACTGGGACAGGTAATGAGCAGTTCTTC
CASSSGTGTGNEQFF
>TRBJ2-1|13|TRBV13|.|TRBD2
TGTGCCAGCAGCCATATGACGGGGACTAGAGAGTTCTTC
CASSHMTGTREFF